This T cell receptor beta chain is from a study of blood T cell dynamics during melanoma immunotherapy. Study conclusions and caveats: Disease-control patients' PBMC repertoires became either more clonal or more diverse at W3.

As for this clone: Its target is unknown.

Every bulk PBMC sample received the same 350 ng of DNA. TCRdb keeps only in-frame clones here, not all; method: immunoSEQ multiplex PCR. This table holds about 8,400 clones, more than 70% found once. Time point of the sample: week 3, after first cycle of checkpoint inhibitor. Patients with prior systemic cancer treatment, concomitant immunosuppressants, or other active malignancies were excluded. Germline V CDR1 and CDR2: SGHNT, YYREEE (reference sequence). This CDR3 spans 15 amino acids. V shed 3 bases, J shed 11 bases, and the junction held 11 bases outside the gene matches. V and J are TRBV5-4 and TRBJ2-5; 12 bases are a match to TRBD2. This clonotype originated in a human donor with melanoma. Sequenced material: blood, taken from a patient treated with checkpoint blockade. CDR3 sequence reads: CASSSRLAGVGEQYF. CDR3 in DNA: TGTGCCAGCAGCTCCAGACTAGCGGGAGTAGGGGAGCAGTACTTC.